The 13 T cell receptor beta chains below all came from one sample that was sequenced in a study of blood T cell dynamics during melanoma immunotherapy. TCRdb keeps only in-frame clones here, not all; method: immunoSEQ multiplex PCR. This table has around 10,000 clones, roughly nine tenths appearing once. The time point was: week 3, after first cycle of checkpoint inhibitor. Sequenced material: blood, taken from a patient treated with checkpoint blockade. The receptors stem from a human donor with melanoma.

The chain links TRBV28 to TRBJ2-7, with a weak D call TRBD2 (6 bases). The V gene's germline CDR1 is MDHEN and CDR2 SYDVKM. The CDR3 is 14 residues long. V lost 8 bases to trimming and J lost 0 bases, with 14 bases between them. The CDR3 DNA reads TGTGCCAGCCGCGGGGTCCAGGCCTCCTACGAGCAGTACTTC. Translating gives CASRGVQASYEQYF.

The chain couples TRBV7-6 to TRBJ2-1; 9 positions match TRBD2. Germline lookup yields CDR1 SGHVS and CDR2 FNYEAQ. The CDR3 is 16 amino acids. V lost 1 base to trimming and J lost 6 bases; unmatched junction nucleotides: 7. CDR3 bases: TGTGCCAGCAGCTTAGTGCGGGAGGGTCAGGGCAATGAGCAGTTCTTC. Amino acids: CASSLVREGQGNEQFF.

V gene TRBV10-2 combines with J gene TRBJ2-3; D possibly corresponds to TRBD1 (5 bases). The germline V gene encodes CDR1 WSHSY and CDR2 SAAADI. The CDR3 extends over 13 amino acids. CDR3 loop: CAIIPRAGDTQYF. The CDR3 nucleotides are TGCGCTATAATCCCCAGGGCTGGAGATACGCAGTATTTT.

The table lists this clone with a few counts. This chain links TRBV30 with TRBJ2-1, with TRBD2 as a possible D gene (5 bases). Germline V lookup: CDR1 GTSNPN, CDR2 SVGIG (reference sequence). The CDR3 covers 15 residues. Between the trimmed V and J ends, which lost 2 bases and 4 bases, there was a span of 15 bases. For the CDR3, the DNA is TGTGCCTGGAGTCTCGACTCCACGGGGTACAATGAGCAGTTCTTC. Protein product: CAWSLDSTGYNEQFF.

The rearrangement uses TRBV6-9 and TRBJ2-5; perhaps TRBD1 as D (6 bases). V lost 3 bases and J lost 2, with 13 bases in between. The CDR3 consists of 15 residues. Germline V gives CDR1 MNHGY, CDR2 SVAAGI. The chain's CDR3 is CASSYGWQGQETQYF. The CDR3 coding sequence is TGTGCCAGCAGTTACGGGTGGCAGGGGCAAGAGACCCAGTACTTC.

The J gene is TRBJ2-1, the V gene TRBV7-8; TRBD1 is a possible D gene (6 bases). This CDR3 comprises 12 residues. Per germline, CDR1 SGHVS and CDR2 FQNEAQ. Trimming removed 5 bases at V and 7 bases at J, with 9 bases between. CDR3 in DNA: TGTGCCAGCAGCGCCCAGGGGAATGAGCAGTTCTTC. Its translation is CASSAQGNEQFF.

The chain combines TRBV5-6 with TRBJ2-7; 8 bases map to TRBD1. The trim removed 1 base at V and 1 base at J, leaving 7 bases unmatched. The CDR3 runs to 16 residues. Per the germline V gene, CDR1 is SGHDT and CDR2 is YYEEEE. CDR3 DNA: TGTGCCAGCAGCTTGACTGGACAGGGAAGGTCCTACGAGCAGTACTTC. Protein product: CASSLTGQGRSYEQYF.

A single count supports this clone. CDR3 DNA: TGTGCCAGCAGTTTCCAGGGCGCCTACGAGCAGTACTTC. Protein: CASSFQGAYEQYF. V gene TRBV28 combines with J gene TRBJ2-7, with TRBD1 as a possible D gene (5 bases). CDR3 length: 13 residues. V was shortened by 3 bases and J by 2 bases, with 8 bases between the two germline ends. Germline V gives CDR1 MDHEN, CDR2 SYDVKM.

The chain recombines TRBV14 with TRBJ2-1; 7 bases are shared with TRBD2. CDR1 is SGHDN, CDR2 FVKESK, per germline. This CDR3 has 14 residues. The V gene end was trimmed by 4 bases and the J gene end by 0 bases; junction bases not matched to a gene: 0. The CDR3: CASSRTSSYNEQFF. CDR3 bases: TGTGCCAGCAGCCGGACTAGCTCCTACAATGAGCAGTTCTTC.

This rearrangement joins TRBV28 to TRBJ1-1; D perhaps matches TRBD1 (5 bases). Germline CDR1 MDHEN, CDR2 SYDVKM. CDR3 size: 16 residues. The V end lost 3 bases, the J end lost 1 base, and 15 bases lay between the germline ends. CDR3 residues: CASSLPGDLGNTEAFF. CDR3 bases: TGTGCCAGCAGTTTGCCCGGGGACCTGGGGAACACTGAAGCTTTCTTT.

CDR3 protein: CARGEGGEYSNQPQHF. The CDR3 DNA follows: TGTGCCAGGGGAGAGGGGGGGGAATATAGCAATCAGCCCCAGCATTTT. The chain uses TRBV27 and TRBJ1-5, with a possible D match to TRBD1 (6 bases). This CDR3 comprises 16 residues. Trimming shortened V by 9 bases and J by 0 bases, and 18 bases separated the two germline ends. Germline CDR1 reads MNHEY; CDR2 reads SMNVEV (reference sequence).

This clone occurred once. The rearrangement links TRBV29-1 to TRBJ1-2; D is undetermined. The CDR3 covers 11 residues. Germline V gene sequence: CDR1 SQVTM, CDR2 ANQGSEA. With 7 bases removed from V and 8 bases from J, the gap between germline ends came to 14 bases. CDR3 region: CSATDSTGYTF. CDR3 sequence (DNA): TGCAGCGCCACCGACTCCACGGGCTACACCTTC.

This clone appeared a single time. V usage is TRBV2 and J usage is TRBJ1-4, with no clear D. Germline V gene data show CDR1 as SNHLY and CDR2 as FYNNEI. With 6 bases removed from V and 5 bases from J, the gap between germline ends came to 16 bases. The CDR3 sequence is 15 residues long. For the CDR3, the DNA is TGTGCCAGCAGGGGCACTACCGCCCCGAATGAAAAACTGTTTTTT. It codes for CASRGTTAPNEKLFF.